The present entry profiles one T cell receptor beta chain with its context. This clone has just one count. Its specific antigen is unknown. No base quality information exists; no much larger clone differs at one position. This specimen belongs to a study of cytomegalovirus exposure and HLA in healthy donors (dated by TCRdb to the late 2010s). In terms of the full investigation: In an earlier analysis of approximately 500 of the donors, around 290 Gb of sequence data and approximately 120 million unique TCR beta sequences from 150 million to 200 million T cells were reported. The study was designed to test whether signatures of past pathogen exposure could be identified by cataloging public T cell receptors. An early release covering 500 to 750 HLA-typed donors comprised about 300 gigabases of sequencing data and some 79 million unique TCR sequences. A later analysis re-examined previously published TCR beta repertoires from about 700 donors and added high-resolution HLA genotyping to investigate patterns of TCR occurrence. Among 398 genotyped donors of the cohort, an average of 235,054 unique TCR beta nucleotide sequences were sequenced per donor, roughly a sixth of them non-productive. Genome-wide SNP genotypes for about 65% of the roughly 670 donors were used in a later genetic analysis, which treated that subset as a discovery cohort. Rather than using new phenotypic data, the later analysis identified candidate immune exposures from TCR beta sequences and from how often those sequences occurred across donors. Besides the first cohort of around 700 subjects, a separate validation cohort made up of 120 different subjects was used. Both class I and class II loci were covered by HLA typing, at four-digit resolution. The study used immunosequencing to profile the T cell repertoires of hundreds of subjects and linked those repertoires to cytomegalovirus serostatus. Because of strong linkage in the cohort, roughly five DR-DQ haplotypes were treated as single units for association and clustering. Among the roughly 380 genotyped donors, approximately 82% belonged to the genetic ancestry cluster associated with self-reported Caucasian donors. Donor age, sex, ethnicity and CMV serostatus were compiled together with the repertoire data. In an earlier analysis of roughly 580 of the donors, high-throughput TCR beta sequencing was used to judge whether each TCR beta V gene segment behaved as functional or pseudogenic. Typing coverage differed by locus: A, B, C, DRB1 and DQB1 were typed in roughly 620-630 donors, DQA1 in 522, DPA1 in over 600, and DPB1 in around 440. Every discovery cohort repertoire had been produced on one sequencing platform. To predict cytomegalovirus infection status, the study combined high-throughput TCR immunosequencing, statistical association of individual TCRs with disease status, and machine learning. The research as a whole found: When HLA alleles, especially DR and DQ, strongly co-occurred, TCR associations were difficult to assign to individual alleles. A further reported finding was that TCR beta sequences accurately predicted the HLA-A and HLA-B alleles for most subjects in the first cohort. In a later analysis, HLA-associated TCR beta chains were found to be more clonally expanded and to have lower generation probabilities than equally common non-associated chains. Cytomegalovirus status was reported to be diagnosed by the classifier with high specificity and sensitivity in both the original and validation cohorts. A later genetic analysis associated a missense DCLRE1C variant with V-gene and J-gene trimming of TCR beta chains, and an independent cohort replicated the association. Some IMGT-functional V segments, including TRBV6-2 and TRBV6-3, could not be distinguished by the 87-base-pair reads and were therefore excluded. An earlier analysis of approximately 500 of the donors showed that most TCR beta V segments appeared in productive rearrangements either about 87% or about 30% of the time, which broadly matched IMGT annotations. Across donors, most TCR sequences were observed very rarely, whereas some public TCRs were present in many individuals. The authors suggested that the approach could potentially be generalized to other disease states and immunological phenotypes. This cohort had only TCR beta chains sequenced, and the lack of alpha or paired-chain data limited which features could be detected. According to a later genetic analysis, donors in an Asian-associated ancestry cluster had fewer N-insertions in productive TCRs than the approximately 690-donor mean. In a later analysis, around 15,000 TCR beta sequences were associated with specific HLA alleles at a false discovery rate of 0.05. Fewer than 20 rarely observed V segments, including chromosome 9 orphons, were excluded from the earlier analysis of just under 600 of the donors because counts were too low. For the cohort, immune exposure information was limited to CMV serostatus. A later analysis reported that several top co-occurrence clusters appeared linked to parvovirus B19, influenza, CMV and Epstein-Barr virus. In vitro tests confirmed that three of the cytomegalovirus-associated TCR beta chains recognize cytomegalovirus antigens. Presence/absence analyses assumed roughly uniform sequencing depth across donors, an assumption that may not hold. The study gave a list of 150 to 200 TCR beta chains associated with cytomegalovirus. A later analysis found that most CMV-associated TCR beta chains appeared HLA-restricted, with HLA associations seemingly driven largely by CMV exposure. Because HLA typing was missing for some donors at each locus, association tests included only the typed subset. Correlated functional status among segregating V segments might be attributable to linkage disequilibrium, but an unknown experimental factor could not be ruled out. In a later analysis, TCR association rates were found to vary across HLA loci, with the most associated TCRs seen for DRB1 alleles and the fewest for HLA-C alleles. The sequencing pipeline was judged likely to have produced a cluster of highly shared sequence variants as a technical artifact.

Libraries were made using the immunoSEQ multiplex PCR assay. The multiplex PCR relied on a mix of 60 forward primers for TCR Vbeta segments and 13 reverse primers for TCR Jbeta segments. A multiplex PCR assay on genomic DNA amplified the CDR3 region of rearranged TCR beta genes. The amplified TCR beta libraries were sequenced on the Illumina HiSeq System as 87-base-pair reads. The authors' analysis ran thus. Across the 670 or so repertoires, a later analysis counted some 81 million unique TCR beta chains, some 11 million of which were shared by at least two donors. Raw reads were error-corrected and collapsed into unique sequences with a nearest-neighbor algorithm that merged closely related sequences to remove PCR and sequencing errors. Alignment of CDR3 sequences to IMGT reference sequences was used to assign V, D and J gene segments. Each retained sequence needed at least a six-nucleotide match to both a V gene segment and a J gene segment. Rearrangements were called productive when the CDR3 lacked stop codons and stayed in frame with V and J; all others were non-productive. Following IMGT convention, CDR3 was defined as the stretch from the second conserved V-encoded cysteine to the conserved J-encoded phenylalanine. The earlier analysis of around 640 of the donors excluded sequences that lacked an unambiguous match to a single V gene segment. An earlier analysis of 587 of the donors classified V segments as functional when productive rearrangements were above 56.7% and as segregating when the standard deviation between donors was above 5%. A statistical classification framework was built to diagnose cytomegalovirus status from the catalog of TCR beta chain sequences. In a later analysis, V and J genes were assigned by comparing TCR nucleotide sequences against IMGT/GENE-DB human TR gene sequences. The TCRdist pipeline was used in a later analysis to assign CDR3 sequences and most-parsimonious VDJ recombination scenarios. A later analysis defined each TCR beta chain by its CDR3 amino acid sequence plus V-gene family, and excluded reads lacking a unique V-gene family. As a way to deal with suspected cross-contamination and a sequencing artifact, a later analysis dropped hundreds of nucleotide sequences that were highly shared and had low generation probability. For each public chain, a later analysis derived a clonal expansion index from normalized ranks of inferred template counts within each repertoire. In a later analysis, generation probabilities were computed using a VDJ recombination model fitted to out-of-frame rearrangements, and the results were checked against IGoR. A later analysis scored TCR-TCR, TCR-HLA and TCR-CMV co-occurrence with hypergeometric tests, applying a repertoire-size bias correction to TCR pairs. A later analysis estimated false discovery rates by permuting HLA or CMV assignments 20 times. In a later analysis, co-occurring TCRs were grouped using DBSCAN, with TCRdist sequence similarity added in when clustering inside HLA-allele-positive subsets. For co-occurrence clustering, repertoires with fewer than 30,000 or more than 120,000 public chains were excluded, along with about five repertoires with anomalous nucleotide sharing. TCRdb took this table from immuneACCESS and kept in-frame rearrangements with V and J called. Such tables lack part of the clones; where checked against another copy, unresolved V genes explain under half of the gap, and the rest is unexplained. D and trimming were read from the DNA, whereas the V and J calls and clone size are those reported in that table. In all, the sample holds fewer than 80,000 clones, and approximately 61% of those were seen once. Jointly, the top ten make up 6.9% of the sample.

In total, 666 healthy bone marrow donors made up the cohort. At the time of sampling, all cohort members were nominally healthy, though unrecorded immune exposures were likely present. The donor was CMV seropositive and was included in the group of 300 or so seropositive cohort members. A peripheral blood sample was collected from each donor, and TCR beta sequencing was performed on peripheral blood mononuclear cells. Genomic DNA extraction from the blood cell samples was performed with the Qiagen DNeasy Blood Extraction Kit. The germline ends are 10 bases apart after V is trimmed by 4 bases and J by 5 bases. The CDR3 contains 14 residues, cysteine and phenylalanine counted. The sequence is cut down to CDR3 DNA, 42 bases in frame from base 1. The germline V gene specifies SGDLS as CDR1 and YYNGEE as CDR2.

Material: PBMCs. The chain links TRBV9 with TRBJ1-6, with the D gene call left open. The TCR sequence derives from a woman in her forties or fifties in good health and CMV-seropositive. This receptor has the CDR3 CASSPSQDNSPLHF. The sequenced DNA is TGTGCCAGCAGCCCCAGTCAGGATAATTCACCCCTCCACTTT.